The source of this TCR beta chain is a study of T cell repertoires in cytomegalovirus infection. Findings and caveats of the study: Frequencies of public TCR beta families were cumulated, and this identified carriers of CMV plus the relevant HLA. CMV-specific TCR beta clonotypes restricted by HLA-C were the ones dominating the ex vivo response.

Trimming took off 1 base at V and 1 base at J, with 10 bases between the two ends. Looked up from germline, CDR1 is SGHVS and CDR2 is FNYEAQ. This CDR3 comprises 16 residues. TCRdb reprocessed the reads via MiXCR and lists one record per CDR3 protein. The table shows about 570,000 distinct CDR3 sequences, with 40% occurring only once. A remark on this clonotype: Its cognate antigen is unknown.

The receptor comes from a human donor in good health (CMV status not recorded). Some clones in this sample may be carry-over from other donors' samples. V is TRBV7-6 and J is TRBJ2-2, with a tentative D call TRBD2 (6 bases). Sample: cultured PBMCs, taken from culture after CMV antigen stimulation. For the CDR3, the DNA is TGTGCCAGCAGCTTAGGGGTAGCGGAGAACACCGGGGAGCTGTTTTTT. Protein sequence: CASSLGVAENTGELFF. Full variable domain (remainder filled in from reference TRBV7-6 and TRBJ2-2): GAGVSQSPRYKVTKRGQDVALRCDPISGHVSLYWYRQALGQGPEFLTYFNYEAQQDKSGLPNDRFSAERPEGSISTLTIQRTEQRDSAMYRCASSLGVAENTGELFFGEGSRLTVL.